This entry lists 3 T cell receptor beta chains sequenced from one sample in a study of identical twins. Via MiXCR, TCRdb re-called the 5' RACE reads, giving one row per CDR3 protein. The repertoire includes about 390,000 distinct CDR3 sequences, roughly 10% of them detected once, and 7.5% to 9.5% sits in the top ten. The sequenced material came from naive T cells sorted from blood. Receptor source: a woman in her fifties or sixties in good health.

Ten or more counts support this clonotype. This chain connects TRBV20-1 to TRBJ1-1; weak D call: TRBD1 (5 bases). CDR1 and CDR2 (germline): DFQATT, SNEGSKA (reference sequence). The V gene lost 2 bases and the J gene lost 3 bases, with 10 bases spanning the gap. The CDR3 totals 13 residues. The CDR3 reads CSARRQIDTEAFF. In DNA form, the CDR3 reads TGCAGTGCTAGACGACAGATTGACACTGAAGCTTTCTTT.

There are many counts of this clonotype. This chain joins TRBV10-3 and TRBJ2-1; 10 nucleotides align to TRBD1. Germline assignment: CDR1 ENHRY and CDR2 SYGVKD. Trimming removed 6 bases from V and 9 bases from J; junction bases left unmatched: 5. The CDR3 spans 13 residues. The CDR3 is CAISLTGGGEQFF. The CDR3 bases are TGTGCCATCAGCCTGACAGGGGGCGGTGAGCAGTTCTTC.

This clonotype was counted between two and nine times. V is TRBV6-2 or TRBV6-3 and J is TRBJ2-7, with no clear D. V lost 0 bases to trimming and J lost 2 bases, with 5 bases between them. Germline V gene data show CDR1 as MNHEY and CDR2 as SVGEGT. CDR3 length: 13 amino acids. For the CDR3, the DNA is TGTGCCAGCAGTTACTCAACGGCCTACGAGCAGTACTTC. This gives the protein CASSYSTAYEQYF.